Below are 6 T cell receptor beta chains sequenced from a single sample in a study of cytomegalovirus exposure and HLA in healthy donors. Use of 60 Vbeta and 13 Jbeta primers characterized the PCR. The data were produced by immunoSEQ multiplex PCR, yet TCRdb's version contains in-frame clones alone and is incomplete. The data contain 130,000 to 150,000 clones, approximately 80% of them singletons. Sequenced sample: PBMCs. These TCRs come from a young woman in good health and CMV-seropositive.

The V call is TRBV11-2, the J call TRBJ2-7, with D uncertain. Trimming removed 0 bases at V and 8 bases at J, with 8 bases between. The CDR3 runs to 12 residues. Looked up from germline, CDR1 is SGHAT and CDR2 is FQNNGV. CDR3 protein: CASSLDLSKQYF. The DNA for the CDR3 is TGTGCCAGCAGCTTAGATCTATCCAAGCAGTACTTC.

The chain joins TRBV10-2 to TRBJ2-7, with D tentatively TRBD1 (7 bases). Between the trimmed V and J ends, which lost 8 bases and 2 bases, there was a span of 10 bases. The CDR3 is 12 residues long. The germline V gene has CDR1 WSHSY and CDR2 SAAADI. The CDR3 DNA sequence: TGCGCCAGCGCGGGGACAGCCTACGAGCAGTACTTC. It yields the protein CASAGTAYEQYF.

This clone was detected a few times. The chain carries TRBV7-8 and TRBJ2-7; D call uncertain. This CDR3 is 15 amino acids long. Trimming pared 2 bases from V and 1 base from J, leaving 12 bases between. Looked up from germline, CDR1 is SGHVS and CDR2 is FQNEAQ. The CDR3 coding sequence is TGTGCCAGCAGCTTATCGGCAGGCCGATCCTACGAGCAGTACTTC. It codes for CASSLSAGRSYEQYF. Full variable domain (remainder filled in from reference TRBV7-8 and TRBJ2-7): GAGVSQSPRYKVAKRGQDVALRCDPISGHVSLFWYQQALGQGPEFLTYFQNEAQLDKSGLPSDRFFAERPEGSVSTLKIQRTQQEDSAVYLCASSLSAGRSYEQYFGPGTRLTVT.

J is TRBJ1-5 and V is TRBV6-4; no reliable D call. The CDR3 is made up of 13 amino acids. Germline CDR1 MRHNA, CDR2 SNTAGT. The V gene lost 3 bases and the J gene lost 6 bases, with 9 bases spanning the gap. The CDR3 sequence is CASSETDSQPQHF. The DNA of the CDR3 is TGTGCCAGCAGTGAAACAGATAGTCAGCCCCAGCATTTT.

DNA of the CDR3: TGTGCCTGGAGGAGACAGGGGTACAATGAGCAGTTCTTC. Translated: CAWRRQGYNEQFF. The J gene is TRBJ2-1, the V gene TRBV30; TRBD1 matches 8 bases. The germline gives CDR1 GTSNPN, CDR2 SVGIG (reference sequence). CDR3 size: 13 residues. Trimming at V came to 3 bases and at J to 4 bases, leaving 2 bases not matched to a gene.

The CDR3 here is CAWRVTLKEQFF. In nucleotides, the CDR3 is TGTGCCTGGAGGGTGACTCTCAAGGAACAGTTCTTC. This chain links TRBV30 with TRBJ2-1; D is unresolved. From germline, CDR1 is GTSNPN and CDR2 SVGIG (reference sequence). The CDR3 is 12 residues long. Trimming took off 3 bases at V and 13 bases at J, with 16 bases between the two ends.